Listed here is a single T cell receptor beta chain. CDR1 and CDR2 from the germline V gene are MNHEY and SMNVEV (reference sequence). This CDR3 contains 16 residues. The junction had 12 bases not matched to a gene; V was cut back by 5 bases and J by 5 bases. The data were obtained in a study of blood T cell repertoires in COVID-19. Study overall: Both acute and convalescent COVID-19 samples were obtained from the United States, Italy and Spain. T cells, B-cell-depleted T cells, or PBMCs supplied cDNA or gDNA.

Under the authors' procedure: For nucleated cells, counts were estimated from reference gene primer amplification. This table comes from immunoSEQ multiplex PCR, and its TCRdb copy is limited to in-frame clones, with some not included. Clone size and the V and J calls come from that table; the DNA yielded D and trimming. The sample holds around 170,000 clones, roughly 90% seen once. This TCR derives from a middle-aged man with acute or convalescent COVID-19. Sequenced sample: peripheral blood. The V call is TRBV27, the J call TRBJ1-5; 7 bases are a match to TRBD1. CDR3 sequence reads: CASSPERGRRDQPQHF. CDR3 sequence (DNA): TGTGCCAGCAGTCCCGAAAGGGGGCGCAGGGATCAGCCCCAGCATTTT.